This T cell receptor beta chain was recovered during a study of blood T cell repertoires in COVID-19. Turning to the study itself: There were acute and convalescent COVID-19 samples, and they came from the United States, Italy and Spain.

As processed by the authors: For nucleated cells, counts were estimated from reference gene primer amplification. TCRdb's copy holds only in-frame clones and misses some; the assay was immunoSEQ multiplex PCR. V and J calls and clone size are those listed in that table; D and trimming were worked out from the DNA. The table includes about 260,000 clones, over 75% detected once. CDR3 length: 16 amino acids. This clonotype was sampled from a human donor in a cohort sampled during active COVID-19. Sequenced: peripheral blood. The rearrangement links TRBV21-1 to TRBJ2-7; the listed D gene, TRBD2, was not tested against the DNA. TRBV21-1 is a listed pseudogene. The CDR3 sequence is CASSTSGGPGSYEQYF. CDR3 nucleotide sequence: TGTGCCAGCAGCACTTCGGGGGGGCCAGGCAGTTACGAGCAGTACTTC.